One and the same sample provided the 26 T cell receptor beta chains below, sequenced in a study of blood T cell repertoires in COVID-19. This table comes from immunoSEQ multiplex PCR, and its TCRdb copy is limited to in-frame clones, with some not included. The sample includes about 290,000 clones, about nine tenths of them seen just once. Sample: peripheral blood. The receptors come from a woman in her 30s with COVID-19, enrolled during active disease.

This clone was counted only a few times. This chain uses TRBV5-1 with TRBJ2-3; TRBD2 aligns across 8 bases. The CDR3 spans 14 residues. The V and J ends lost 6 bases and 0 bases, in that order; junction bases with no gene match: 3. Per the germline V gene, CDR1 is SGHRS and CDR2 is YFSETQ. The CDR3 DNA is TGCGCCAGCATACGGGGGGGAAGCACAGATACGCAGTATTTT. It specifies CASIRGGSTDTQYF.

The V call is TRBV9, the J call TRBJ2-3; D is perhaps TRBD1 (5 bases). The germline gives CDR1 SGDLS, CDR2 YYNGEE. Trimming shortened V by 0 bases and J by 2 bases, and 7 bases separated the two germline ends. The CDR3 covers 14 residues. CDR3 coding DNA: TGTGCCAGCAGCGTAGCACAGGTCACAGATACGCAGTATTTT. Its protein is CASSVAQVTDTQYF. Looking up the rest from reference TRBV9 and TRBJ2-3 gives the full variable domain: DSGVTQTPKHLITATGQRVTLRCSPRSGDLSVYWYQQSLDQGLQFLIQYYNGEERAKGNILERFSAQQFPDLHSELNLSSLELGDSALYFCASSVAQVTDTQYFGPGTRLTVL.

Only one count was recorded for this clone. The chain has TRBV9 and TRBJ1-3, with D possibly TRBD1 on 5 matching bases. V lost 2 bases, J lost 7 bases, and 10 bases lay in between. The CDR3 is 13 residues long. Looked up from germline, CDR1 is SGDLS and CDR2 is YYNGEE. Here the CDR3 DNA reads TGTGCCAGCAGCGTGCAGGGTGGGAACACCATATATTTT. Its protein product is CASSVQGGNTIYF.

This clone was seen a single time. The CDR3 spells CASSLDRVQPQHF. Written as DNA, the CDR3 is TGTGCCAGCAGCTTAGACAGGGTGCAGCCCCAGCATTTT. The chain carries TRBV11-2 and TRBJ1-5; TRBD1 is a possible D gene (5 bases). CDR1 and CDR2 from the germline V gene are SGHAT and FQNNGV. The CDR3 length is 13 residues. The V end was cut by 0 bases, the J end by 7 bases, with 7 bases between. The whole variable domain, remainder taken from reference TRBV11-2 and TRBJ1-5, is EAGVAQSPRYKIIEKRQSVAFWCNPISGHATLYWYQQILGQGPKLLIQFQNNGVVDDSQLPKDRFSAERLKGVDSTLKIQPAKLEDSAVYLCASSLDRVQPQHFGDGTRLSIL.

For the CDR3, the DNA is TGCGCCAGCAGCTTCGAGGCAGGGTTCGGTGAAGCTTTCTTT. Residues: CASSFEAGFGEAFF. The chain has TRBV5-1 and TRBJ1-1; maybe TRBD1 (5 bases). The CDR3 runs 14 residues. V shed 2 bases and J shed 7 bases, with 15 bases lying between them. Germline values: CDR1 SGHRS, CDR2 YFSETQ.

DNA of the CDR3: TGTGCCAGCAGTTTACAGGACAGTAGCCTCGAGCAGTACTTC. As protein: CASSLQDSSLEQYF. The chain links TRBV27 to TRBJ2-7; a weak D match, TRBD1 (6 bases). The ends were cut back, 2 bases at V and 6 bases at J, with 14 bases in the middle. CDR3 size: 14 residues. CDR1 MNHEY and CDR2 SMNVEV come from the germline V gene (reference sequence).

The chain couples TRBV5-1 to TRBJ2-1; D possibly corresponds to TRBD2 (5 bases). The germline V gene has CDR1 SGHRS and CDR2 YFSETQ. V dropped 1 base and J dropped 7 bases, with 6 bases sitting between them. CDR3 length: 12 residues. The CDR3 region has the DNA TGCGCCAGCAGCTTGACTAGGAATGAGCAGTTCTTC. It translates to CASSLTRNEQFF.

V and J are TRBV16 and TRBJ2-1; maybe TRBD2 (6 bases). Germline V gives CDR1 KGHSY, CDR2 FQNENV. V shed 3 bases and J shed 5 bases, with 14 bases lying between them. The CDR3 runs 15 residues. This chain's CDR3 is CASSQNGTPNNEQFF. DNA for the CDR3: TGTGCCAGCAGCCAGAACGGGACTCCCAACAATGAGCAGTTCTTC.

In its sample, this clone was seen a few times. This chain links TRBV3-1 (or the pseudogene TRBV3-2) with TRBJ2-1; the match to TRBD2 covers 7 bases. CDR3 length equals 19 residues. Trimming removed 6 bases from V and 5 bases from J; junction bases left unmatched: 22. From germline, CDR1 is LGHDT and CDR2 YNNKEL (reference sequence). The CDR3 bases are TGTGCCAGCAGAAAACGGGGGGTAGGGGTCCCCGGGGGAGACAATGAGCAGTTCTTC. It specifies CASRKRGVGVPGGDNEQFF.

The chain employs TRBV5-1 and TRBJ2-5, with TRBD2 matching over 8 bases. J lost 5 bases, V lost 4 bases, and 10 bases had no gene match. The CDR3 spans 15 residues. From germline, CDR1 is SGHRS and CDR2 YFSETQ. CDR3 sequence (DNA): TGCGCCAGCAGCGTTCTAGCGGGTAGTGAGGAGACCCAGTACTTC. Amino acids: CASSVLAGSEETQYF.

V usage is TRBV6-5 and J usage is TRBJ2-5; 10 nucleotides line up with TRBD1. The CDR3 totals 14 residues. Germline V gene sequence: CDR1 MNHEY, CDR2 SVGAGI. V shed 6 bases, J shed 5 bases, and the junction held 6 bases outside the gene matches. CDR3 DNA: TGTGCCAGCAGCTGGACAGGGGGGGCGGAGACCCAGTACTTC. Protein sequence: CASSWTGGAETQYF.

V and J are TRBV7-9 and TRBJ2-5; 7 bases match TRBD1. Looked up from germline, CDR1 is SEHNR and CDR2 is FQNEAQ (reference sequence). The CDR3 spans 13 residues. V gave up 4 bases and J gave up 1 base; unmatched junction bases: 0. The CDR3 DNA sequence: TGTGCCAGCAGCTGGACAGGCCAAGAGACCCAGTACTTC. Amino acids: CASSWTGQETQYF.

The gene calls are TRBV4-1 and TRBJ2-5; 15 positions match TRBD2. This CDR3 has 17 amino acids. V lost 4 bases to trimming and J lost 5 bases; unmatched junction nucleotides: 8. Per the germline V gene, CDR1 is MGHRA and CDR2 is YSYEKL. The CDR3 loop is CASSLEGLAGGGETQYF. As DNA, the CDR3 is TGCGCCAGCAGCCTCGAGGGACTAGCGGGGGGCGGGGAGACCCAGTACTTC.

The chain carries TRBV7-9 and TRBJ1-1; maybe TRBD1 (5 bases). V lost 5 bases, J lost 8 bases, and 9 bases lay in between. CDR3 length: 11 amino acids. The germline V gene encodes CDR1 SEHNR and CDR2 FQNEAQ (reference sequence). The CDR3 DNA reads TGTGCCAGCAGCCCGACAGCCGAAGCTTTCTTT. This translates into CASSPTAEAFF. Supplemented by reference TRBV7-9 and TRBJ1-1, the full variable domain reads DTGVSQNPRHKITKRGQNVTFRCDPISEHNRLYWYRQTLGQGPEFLTYFQNEAQLEKSRLLSDRFSAERPKGSFSTLEIQRTEQGDSAMYLCASSPTAEAFFGQGTRLTVV.

The gene calls are TRBV9 and TRBJ1-3; no clear D. V was clipped by 4 bases and J by 1 base, with 12 bases between them. The CDR3 spans 15 residues. CDR1 is SGDLS, CDR2 YYNGEE, per germline. The CDR3 bases are TGTGCCAGCAGCCCCCGGGAGGGATCTGGAAACACCATATATTTT. Protein sequence: CASSPREGSGNTIYF.

This sequence joins TRBV4-2 and TRBJ1-5, with D tentatively TRBD1 (5 bases). Trimming cost V 2 bases and J 4 bases, with 9 bases left between them. CDR3 length: 14 amino acids. CDR1 and CDR2 (germline): LGHNA, YNFKEQ. CDR3 in DNA: TGTGCCAGCAGCCAATCCGGGGGTAATCAGCCCCAGCATTTT. It codes for CASSQSGGNQPQHF.

The gene calls are TRBV6-5 and TRBJ2-7, with 7 positions matching TRBD1. The CDR3 is made up of 14 amino acids. Germline CDR1 and CDR2: MNHEY and SVGAGI. J lost 2 bases, V lost 6 bases, and 7 bases had no gene match. CDR3 DNA sequence: TGTGCCAGCAGCCGGGACAGCGAACCCTACGAGCAGTACTTC. This encodes CASSRDSEPYEQYF.

The V call is TRBV5-1, the J call TRBJ1-5; 8 bases are a match to TRBD1. The V segment lost 1 base and the J segment 4 bases; nucleotides outside the gene matches: 4. The CDR3 totals 15 residues. From germline, CDR1 is SGHRS and CDR2 YFSETQ. DNA for the CDR3: TGCGCCAGCAGCTTGACAGGGGGTTGGAATCAGCCCCAGCATTTT. Its translation is CASSLTGGWNQPQHF.

This clone was seen once. The J gene is TRBJ2-3, the V gene TRBV5-6; TRBD2 is a possible D gene (5 bases). CDR1 and CDR2 (germline): SGHDT, YYEEEE. The V end lost 1 base, the J end lost 4 bases, and 16 bases lay between the germline ends. The CDR3 is 16 residues long. CDR3: CASSLPPGVSADTQYF. The CDR3 nucleotides read TGTGCCAGCAGCTTGCCTCCCGGGGTGTCGGCAGATACGCAGTATTTT.

The chain is built from TRBV21-1 and TRBJ1-5; the D call of TRBD1 is as the table states it, not checked on the DNA. TRBV21-1 constitutes a pseudogene. CDR3 length equals 16 residues. CDR3 bases: TGTGCCAGCACCACATGGGACAGGGGGCTCAATCAGCCCCAGCATTTT. Translating gives CASTTWDRGLNQPQHF.

The genes are TRBV5-1 and TRBJ2-3, with 8 positions matching TRBD2. This CDR3 is 15 amino acids long. J was trimmed by 3 bases and V by 1 base; bases with no gene match: 4. Germline values: CDR1 SGHRS, CDR2 YFSETQ. CDR3 protein: CASSLRAGGTDTQYF. CDR3 bases: TGCGCCAGCAGCTTGAGGGCGGGGGGAACAGATACGCAGTATTTT.

The chain recombines TRBV24-1 with TRBJ2-7, with 11 bases matching TRBD2. The germline gives CDR1 KGHDR, CDR2 SFDVKD. The trim removed 3 bases at V and 3 bases at J, leaving 3 bases unmatched. The CDR3 loop spans 15 amino acids. CDR3 bases: TGTGCCACCAGTGATCCTACTAGCGGGGGCTACGAGCAGTACTTC. Its translation: CATSDPTSGGYEQYF.

The rearrangement uses TRBV27 and TRBJ1-5, with 7 bases fitting TRBD1. Germline assignment: CDR1 MNHEY and CDR2 SMNVEV (reference sequence). Trimming took 6 bases from V and 7 from J; bases not matched to a gene: 9. The CDR3 has 14 amino acids. The CDR3 DNA is TGTGCCAGCAGCCGCGACAGGGCAGGGCAGCCCCAGCATTTT. Encoded protein: CASSRDRAGQPQHF.

This clone was detected once. The rearrangement links TRBV5-1 to TRBJ2-7; 9 bases match TRBD1. J lost 7 bases, V lost 4 bases, and 6 bases had no gene match. Germline CDR1 and CDR2: SGHRS and YFSETQ. CDR3 length: 13 amino acids. CDR3 bases: TGCGCCAGCAGCCACGGGACAGGGCGGGAGCAGTACTTC. The encoded protein is CASSHGTGREQYF.

The chain has TRBV2 and TRBJ2-6; 7 nucleotides agree with TRBD2. Germline CDR1 is SNHLY and CDR2 is FYNNEI. The CDR3 totals 16 residues. V lost 4 bases, J lost 0 bases, and 3 bases stayed unmatched. This CDR3 reads CASSGGDYSGANVLTF. The CDR3 DNA reads TGTGCCAGCAGTGGAGGGGACTACTCTGGGGCCAACGTCCTGACTTTC.

For the CDR3, the DNA is TGCGCCAGCAGCTTGGGGGACCAGGGGGCCCGGGGCGCTTTCTTT. This encodes CASSLGDQGARGAFF. The chain is built from TRBV5-1 and TRBJ1-1; TRBD1 agrees at 8 bases. The V segment lost 0 bases and the J segment 11 bases; nucleotides outside the gene matches: 12. CDR3 length: 15 residues. The germline V gene encodes CDR1 SGHRS and CDR2 YFSETQ.